The rows below give T cell receptor beta chains drawn from one sample of a study of cytomegalovirus exposure and HLA in healthy donors. This table comes from immunoSEQ multiplex PCR, and its TCRdb copy is limited to in-frame clones, with some not included. This table has about 130,000 clones, approximately 89% appearing once. Sequencing was performed on PBMCs. The receptors were gathered from a woman aged 18-35 years in good health and CMV-seronegative. Each CDR3 is given with its conserved first and last residue. A D gene is named only where the DNA matches it firmly. Expanded clones are given a class, and other clones once, few, many or no size at all.

clone_size	v_call	d_call	j_call	cdr3_nt	cdr3_aa
.	TRBV6-1	.	TRBJ1-1	TGTGCCAGCAGTACCTCTGGGCGAACTGAAGCTTTCTTT	CASSTSGRTEAFF
.	TRBV28	TRBD1	TRBJ1-5	TGTGCCAGCAGTTTATTTCCCACACAGGGGGCCTACAATCAGCCCCAGCATTTT	CASSLFPTQGAYNQPQHF
.	TRBV7-9	TRBD1	TRBJ2-1	TGTGCCAGCAGCTTACCGACAGGGGGCCGTAGTGAGCAGTTCTTC	CASSLPTGGRSEQFF
once	TRBV28	.	TRBJ1-2	TGTGCCAGCAGCCAGATGGTGGGGGCAGGTAATGGCTACACCTTC	CASSQMVGAGNGYTF
.	TRBV5-1	TRBD2	TRBJ2-1	TGCGCCAGCAGCCTTGGGACTATCAATGAGCAGTTCTTC	CASSLGTINEQFF
.	TRBV15	.	TRBJ2-5	TGTGCCACCAGCAGAGGAGGGCCCCAAGAGACCCAGTACTTC	CATSRGGPQETQYF
.	TRBV6-1	.	TRBJ1-1	TGTGCCAGCAGTGAAGTAACGGGGAACACTGAAGCTTTCTTT	CASSEVTGNTEAFF
.	TRBV25-1	TRBD2	TRBJ2-2	TGTGCCAGCAGTGTACTAGCGGGAGATCGCGGGGAGCTGTTTTTT	CASSVLAGDRGELFF
.	TRBV28	TRBD2	TRBJ2-7	TGTGCCAGCAGCCCCCTTCTCGGGGGGGCCTACGAGCAGTACTTC	CASSPLLGGAYEQYF
.	TRBV4-1	TRBD1	TRBJ1-1	TGCGCCAGCAGCCAAGAGCCAGGGGGCGCGAACACTGAAGCTTTCTTT	CASSQEPGGANTEAFF
.	TRBV18	TRBD2	TRBJ2-2	TGTGCCAGCTCACCGGGACTAGCGGATACCGGGGAGCTGTTTTTT	CASSPGLADTGELFF
.	TRBV6-5	TRBD2	TRBJ2-7	TGTGCCAGCAGTTACTCTAGGCTAGCGGGAGACTACGAGCAGTACTTC	CASSYSRLAGDYEQYF
.	TRBV20-1	.	TRBJ1-2	TGCAGTGGCTTCGGAGCGGGAGGCTACACCTTC	CSGFGAGGYTF
once	TRBV10-2	.	TRBJ1-2	TGCGCCAGTCTTGACACGGGACTTACGGCCTATGGCTACACCTTC	CASLDTGLTAYGYTF
.	TRBV30	.	TRBJ1-1	TGTGCCTGGTACACCGCGGGTTTTAGAAAGGCCACTGAAGCTTTCTTT	CAWYTAGFRKATEAFF
.	TRBV5-1	.	TRBJ2-2	TGCGCCAGCAGGGGCGGGCCGGGGACCGGGGAGCTGTTTTTT	CASRGGPGTGELFF
.	TRBV18	.	TRBJ2-1	TGTGCCAGCTCACGCGATCGAGGGTATCTGTTCTTC	CASSRDRGYLFF
.	TRBV6-8	.	TRBJ2-5	TGTGCCAGCAGTCGTCTGGGGAAGGGGGAGACCCAGTACTTC	CASSRLGKGETQYF
.	TRBV6-5	TRBD1	TRBJ1-5	TGTGCCAGCAGTTACCAGGGGGATCAGCCCCAGCATTTT	CASSYQGDQPQHF
once	TRBV5-1	.	TRBJ2-6	TGCGCCAGCAGCTTGGGCCACAACTCTGGGGCCAACGTCCTGACTTTC	CASSLGHNSGANVLTF
.	TRBV7-8	TRBD2	TRBJ2-1	TGTGCCAGCAGCTCATCCCCGGGACTAGCGGGGGGCAATGAGCAGTTCTTC	CASSSSPGLAGGNEQFF
.	TRBV7-5	.	TRBJ1-5	TGTGTCAGAAGCGCCGCATCCCTGAGGGTGGATCAGCCCCAGCATTTT	CVRSAASLRVDQPQHF
few	TRBV27	TRBD2	TRBJ2-7	TGTGCCAGCAGTTTACAGAGCGGGAGGGCCGACGAGCAGTACTTC	CASSLQSGRADEQYF
.	TRBV4-2	.	TRBJ2-7	TGTGCCAGCAGCCAAGACGGGAGAAAGTACGAGCAGTACTTC	CASSQDGRKYEQYF
.	TRBV25-1	TRBD2	TRBJ2-3	TGTGCCAGCAGCCACCTATCTGGCGGGGGGGCAACAGATACGCAGTATTTT	CASSHLSGGGATDTQYF
.	TRBV13	TRBD1	TRBJ1-2	TGTGCCAGCAGCTCGGGACAGGGGGCGGGTGGCTACACCTTC	CASSSGQGAGGYTF
.	TRBV4-2	TRBD2	TRBJ2-5	TGTGCCAGCAGCCAAGGAGCACCGGGGGGGACCCAGTACTTC	CASSQGAPGGTQYF
.	TRBV7-6	.	TRBJ2-3	TGTGCCAGCAGAAAGGGGGGGCTCCTTTCAGATACGCAGTATTTT	CASRKGGLLSDTQYF
.	TRBV7-2	.	TRBJ2-5	TGTGCCAGCAGCACCCGGACAGAAGAGACCCAGTACTTC	CASSTRTEETQYF
.	TRBV27	TRBD2	TRBJ2-2	TGTGCCAGCGGGGGACTAGCGGGAGGGACCGGGGAGCTGTTTTTT	CASGGLAGGTGELFF
.	TRBV29-1	TRBD2	TRBJ2-1	TGCAGCCTCTGGGATACTAGCGGGAGTAACAATGAGCAGTTCTTC	CSLWDTSGSNNEQFF
once	TRBV5-1	TRBD1	TRBJ2-2	TGCGCCAGCAGCTTGGACAGGGGTAGGGTCGGGGAGCTGTTTTTT	CASSLDRGRVGELFF
.	TRBV20-1	.	TRBJ2-5	TGCAGTGCTCCCTCCGTGGAGACCCAGTACTTC	CSAPSVETQYF
.	TRBV5-1	TRBD2	TRBJ2-7	TGCGCCAGCAGCTTGGGCCGGACTAGCGGGAGGGCCGACCGGTACTTC	CASSLGRTSGRADRYF
.	TRBV30	.	TRBJ1-4	TGTGCCTGGAAGGTGTCGGGGGATGAAAAACTGTTTTTT	CAWKVSGDEKLFF
once	TRBV27	TRBD2	TRBJ2-7	TGTGCCAGCAGTCCACTCGGGCGGGAGGCTCTCTTAGGTCGCTCCTACGAGCAGTACTTC	CASSPLGREALLGRSYEQYF
.	TRBV30	.	TRBJ1-3	TGTGCCTCGGTTCGGGAGTCTGGAAACACCATATATTTT	CASVRESGNTIYF
once	TRBV5-6	TRBD2	TRBJ2-2	TGTGCCAGCAGCCCAACTCCGGGACTAGGAGGGGGGGAGCTGTTTTTT	CASSPTPGLGGGELFF
few	TRBV30	TRBD1	TRBJ1-5	TGTGCCTGGAGTTTGGGACAGGGGGAACAGCCCCAGCATTTT	CAWSLGQGEQPQHF
.	TRBV28	TRBD1	TRBJ1-1	TGTGCCAGCAGCGGGACAGGACTCGGGAACACTGAAGCTTTCTTT	CASSGTGLGNTEAFF
.	TRBV14	TRBD1	TRBJ1-6	TGTGCCAGCAGCCAAGGTGGCAGGGGGAGTTCACCCCTCCACTTT	CASSQGGRGSSPLHF
.	TRBV30	.	TRBJ1-2	TGTGCCTGGAGTGCCAGGAACCCCTCGGACTATGGCTACACCTTC	CAWSARNPSDYGYTF
.	TRBV6-5	.	TRBJ1-5	TGTGCCAGCTTGGACAGCGCCTATAGCAATCAGCCCCAGCATTTT	CASLDSAYSNQPQHF
.	TRBV28	TRBD1	TRBJ2-7	TGTGCCAGCAACCCGACAGGGGTAAGAGGCGAGCAGTACTTC	CASNPTGVRGEQYF
.	TRBV28	.	TRBJ1-2	TGTGCCAGCAGTTTAACTATCCAGGGGAGAGACTATGGCTACACCTTC	CASSLTIQGRDYGYTF
.	TRBV19	.	TRBJ2-3	TGTGCCAGTAGAACACTATTTGGGGCGAGCACAGATACGCAGTATTTT	CASRTLFGASTDTQYF
few	TRBV10-3	TRBD2	TRBJ2-7	TGTGCCATCAGTGTCGGGACTAGCTCCGAGCAGTACTTC	CAISVGTSSEQYF
.	TRBV27	TRBD1	TRBJ2-1	TGTGCCAGCAGTTTTGAGGGACAGCACAATGAGCAGTTCTTC	CASSFEGQHNEQFF
.	TRBV4-2	.	TRBJ2-2	TGTGCCAGCAGCCAAGAGTGGGGGCGCACTAGGGAGCTGTTTTTT	CASSQEWGRTRELFF
.	TRBV11-2	TRBD1	TRBJ2-2	TGTGCCAGCAGCCTCACACAGGGGATAGGGACCGGGGAGCTGTTTTTT	CASSLTQGIGTGELFF
.	TRBV5-1	.	TRBJ2-7	TGCGCCAGCAGCTTTCTTTCTTCGGGAGAGCAGTACTTC	CASSFLSSGEQYF
.	TRBV6-1	.	TRBJ2-3	TGTGCCAGCAGTGCGAACCAGCTAGCGCAAGTTGAAGATACGCAGTATTTT	CASSANQLAQVEDTQYF
.	TRBV13	TRBD1	TRBJ2-5	TGTGCCAGCAGCTCGTACGGACAGGGGAAAGAGACCCAGTACTTC	CASSSYGQGKETQYF
.	TRBV27	.	TRBJ1-2	TGTGCCAGCAGCCTAAAGAGCGGATCCTATGGCTACACCTTC	CASSLKSGSYGYTF
.	TRBV10-2	.	TRBJ2-3	TGCGCCAGCCGTAATACAGATACGCAGTATTTT	CASRNTDTQYF
.	TRBV30	.	TRBJ2-7	TGTGCCTGGAGTCCTCCTTGGCCCCGCTACGAGCAGTACTTC	CAWSPPWPRYEQYF
.	TRBV5-1	TRBD2	TRBJ2-3	TGCGCCAGCAGCTCGACTAGCGGCACAGATACGCAGTATTTT	CASSSTSGTDTQYF
.	TRBV9	TRBD1	TRBJ2-3	TGTGCCAGCAGCGCAACCGGGACAGGGAGTATAACAGATACGCAGTATTTT	CASSATGTGSITDTQYF
.	TRBV2	TRBD1	TRBJ1-5	TGTGCCAGCAGGGGAGACAGGGGTCAACAGCCCCAGCATTTT	CASRGDRGQQPQHF